A selection of T cell receptor beta chains follows, all from one sample in a study of Graves' ophthalmopathy and Graves' hyperthyroidism. One entry per CDR3 protein, called by TCRdb with MiXCR from the multiplex PCR reads. This sample has 650,000 to 900,000 distinct CDR3 sequences; approximately 40% occur once, and the top ten carry approximately 43%. Sequencing was done on a sample of peripheral blood. The source of these receptors is an adult man with Graves' ophthalmopathy. Each CDR3 is given with its conserved first and last residue. D genes are given only for firm matches. The size field is filled for only some rows; it gives once, few, many or a size class.

J	D	size	V	CDR3	DNA
TRBJ2-7	TRBD2	-	TRBV2	CASRGLAGEYEQYF	TGTGCCAGCAGAGGACTAGCGGGAGAATACGAGCAGTACTTC
TRBJ1-6	-	-	TRBV4-1	CASSQDLRQSLNSPLHF	TGCGCCAGCAGCCAAGATCTACGACAGTCGTTAAATTCACCCCTCCACTTT
TRBJ1-5	-	-	TRBV11-2	CASKGHQVENQPQHF	TGTGCCAGCAAGGGACACCAAGTTGAAAATCAGCCCCAGCATTTT
TRBJ1-6	-	many	TRBV14	CASSHRGSPLHF	TGTGCCAGCAGCCACAGGGGTTCACCCCTCCACTTT
TRBJ1-6	-	-	TRBV10-1	CASSESRGRDNSPLHF	TGCGCCAGCAGTGAGTCGAGGGGTAGAGATAATTCACCCCTCCACTTT
TRBJ2-6	TRBD2	-	TRBV10-3	CVISESVGLSRGAGANVLTF	TGTGTCATCAGTGAGTCGGTGGGACTATCGAGGGGAGCTGGGGCCAACGTCCTGACTTTC
TRBJ1-2	-	-	TRBV25-1	CASRRTGTHVHGYTF	TGTGCCAGCAGAAGAACCGGGACACATGTCCATGGCTACACCTTC
TRBJ2-2	TRBD1	-	TRBV7-3	CASSLMDRGGGELFF	TGTGCCAGCAGCTTAATGGACAGGGGAGGCGGGGAGCTGTTTTTT
TRBJ1-1	TRBD1	-	TRBV20-1	CSVFVGGGGTEAFF	TGCAGTGTATTTGTAGGGGGCGGTGGGACTGAAGCTTTCTTT
TRBJ1-1	-	-	TRBV11-2	CASSPSGLGTEAFF	TGTGCCAGCAGTCCCTCCGGGTTAGGCACTGAAGCTTTCTTT
TRBJ2-5	-	-	TRBV7-2	CASSLGWGSETQYF	TGCGCCAGCAGCTTGGGGTGGGGTTCGGAGACCCAGTACTTC
TRBJ1-2	-	-	TRBV20-1	CSARDYRGYTF	TGCAGTGCTCGGGACTATCGGGGCTACACCTTC
TRBJ2-2	-	-	TRBV25-1	CASSLVLPSFSGELFF	TGTGCCAGCAGCTTGGTGCTCCCGTCGTTTTCCGGGGAGCTGTTTTTT
TRBJ1-5	-	-	TRBV5-6	CASSLGQLHSNQPQHF	TGTGCCAGCAGCTTGGGACAGCTACATAGCAATCAGCCCCAGCATTTT
TRBJ2-5	-	-	TRBV5-4	CASSLESGSETQYF	TGTGCCAGCAGCTTGGAAAGTGGTAGCGAGACCCAGTACTTC
TRBJ2-5	TRBD2	few	TRBV3-1	CASSLTSGDQETQYF	TGTGCCAGCAGTCTGACTAGCGGGGACCAAGAGACCCAGTACTTC
TRBJ2-5	TRBD2	few	TRBV19	CASSSTGLAGIGTQYF	TGTGCCAGTAGTAGCACCGGGCTAGCGGGGATAGGGACCCAGTACTTC
TRBJ2-7	TRBD1	-	TRBV24-1	CASNPTGTGDSYEQYF	TGTGCCAGCAACCCTACCGGGACAGGGGATTCCTACGAGCAGTACTTC
TRBJ1-2	-	-	TRBV7-2	CASSLVRSAAYGYTF	TGTGCCAGCAGCTTAGTTAGGTCGGCGGCCTATGGCTACACCTTC
TRBJ1-1	-	-	TRBV12-5	CASGKGNTEAFF	TGTGCTAGTGGTAAGGGGAACACTGAAGCTTTCTTT
TRBJ2-7	-	few	TRBV7-9	CASTIEAGTSYEQYF	TGTGCCAGCACCATAGAGGCAGGGACTTCCTACGAGCAGTACTTC
TRBJ2-7	-	few	TRBV10-3	CASSLHGGYYEQYF	TGTGCCAGCAGTTTACACGGGGGCTACTACGAGCAGTACTTC
TRBJ2-2	-	-	TRBV7-2	CASSIGPGSTGELFF	TGTGCCAGTAGTATAGGCCCAGGGTCCACCGGGGAGCTGTTTTTT
TRBJ1-1	-	-	TRBV7-9	CASRSGGVNTEAFF	TGTGCCAGCAGATCCGGGGGGGTGAACACTGAAGCTTTCTTT
TRBJ1-4	-	-	TRBV19	CASSSKTGNEKLFF	TGTGCCAGTAGTTCCAAGACCGGGAATGAAAAACTGTTTTTT
TRBJ1-4	-	-	TRBV7-9	CASSTDPNEKLFF	TGTGCCAGCAGCACCGACCCCAATGAAAAACTGTTTTTT
TRBJ1-1	-	-	TRBV29-1	CSLAEGWNTEAFF	TGCAGCTTGGCGGAAGGCTGGAACACTGAAGCTTTCTTT
TRBJ2-2	TRBD1	-	TRBV7-9	CASSLFATGVIGELFF	TGTGCCAGCAGTTTATTTGCCACAGGGGTGATCGGGGAGCTGTTTTTT
TRBJ1-1	-	-	TRBV4-3	CASSQDRWAGRYTEAFF	TGCGCCAGCAGCCAAGATCGTTGGGCAGGACGGTACACTGAAGCTTTCTTT
TRBJ2-7	TRBD1	-	TRBV25-1	CASSFRDRASYEQYF	TGTGCCAGCAGCTTCCGGGACAGGGCCTCCTACGAGCAGTACTTC
TRBJ2-7	-	few	TRBV7-2	CASTPELSSYEQYF	TGTGCCAGCACCCCCGAACTTAGCTCCTACGAGCAGTACTTC
TRBJ1-2	-	-	TRBV25-1	CASSASWRAVYGYTF	TGTGCCAGCAGTGCTAGTTGGCGTGCCGTCTATGGCTACACCTTC
TRBJ2-7	-	-	TRBV19	CASSIGDRYEQYF	TGTGCCAGTAGTATAGGAGATCGCTACGAGCAGTACTTC
TRBJ1-2	TRBD1	many	TRBV7-9	CASSSRTGQGYGYTF	TGTGCCAGCAGCTCCAGGACCGGACAGGGCTATGGCTACACCTTC
TRBJ2-2	-	-	TRBV25-1	CASRITGSTGELFF	TGTGCCAGCAGGATAACAGGGAGCACCGGGGAGCTGTTTTTT
TRBJ1-5	-	-	TRBV29-1	CSPGTANQPQHF	TGCAGCCCCGGGACGGCCAATCAGCCCCAGCATTTT
TRBJ2-3	-	-	TRBV29-1	CSVEDLVVPDTQYF	TGCAGCGTTGAAGATCTAGTAGTCCCAGATACGCAGTATTTT
TRBJ1-1	-	few	TRBV19	CASTNRGLLNPLNTEAFF	TGTGCCAGTACTAATAGGGGACTCCTGAACCCCTTGAACACTGAAGCTTTCTTT
TRBJ2-7	-	-	TRBV4-1	CASSLVEVAYEQYF	TGTGCCAGCAGCTTGGTGGAGGTAGCCTACGAGCAGTACTTC
TRBJ2-2	-	-	TRBV29-1	CSVEDSGPGELFF	TGCAGCGTTGAAGACAGCGGGCCCGGGGAGCTGTTTTTT
TRBJ1-1	-	once	TRBV10-3	CAISGSGLEAFF	TGTGCCATCAGTGGGTCAGGGTTGGAAGCTTTCTTT
TRBJ1-1	-	-	TRBV10-3	CAISYGGNVEAFF	TGTGCCATCAGTTACGGGGGCAACGTTGAAGCTTTCTTT
TRBJ2-7	-	-	TRBV25-1	CDSLAYEQYF	TGTGACAGCCTAGCCTACGAGCAGTACTTC
TRBJ1-2	-	-	TRBV25-1	CASSRGGNDYGYTF	TGTGCCAGCAGCCGAGGGGGGAATGACTATGGCTACACCTTC
TRBJ1-6	-	few	TRBV5-6	CASSLEDSYNSPLHF	TGTGCCAGCAGCTTAGAAGACTCCTATAATTCACCCCTCCACTTT
TRBJ2-2	TRBD2	few	TRBV25-1	CASSFRAGGPLVGELFF	TGTGCCAGCAGTTTCCGAGCGGGAGGGCCTTTAGTCGGGGAGCTGTTTTTT
TRBJ1-1	-	-	TRBV10-3	CASMIQNTEAFF	TGTGCCAGCATGATTCAAAACACTGAAGCTTTCTTT
TRBJ1-1	-	-	TRBV11-1	CAISEGREGGTEAFF	TGTGCCATCAGTGAAGGGAGGGAAGGAGGGACTGAAGCTTTCTTT
TRBJ2-7	-	-	TRBV20-1	CSAAPLTGWGRNEQYF	TGCAGTGCAGCGCCCCTAACAGGGTGGGGTCGGAACGAGCAGTACTTC
TRBJ1-2	-	-	TRBV10-3	CASSEALLQGYGYTF	TGTGCCAGCAGTGAAGCGCTTCTGCAGGGCTATGGCTACACCTTC
TRBJ1-2	-	-	TRBV10-3	CAISTSTQGYTF	TGTGCCATCAGCACCTCGACACAAGGCTACACCTTC
TRBJ1-6	-	-	TRBV6-4	CASVFSDQGPLHF	TGTGCCAGCGTCTTCTCAGATCAGGGACCCCTCCACTTT
TRBJ1-2	-	many	TRBV29-1	CSVHSSFTPHYGYTF	TGCAGCGTACACAGTTCTTTCACACCCCACTATGGCTACACCTTC
TRBJ2-7	-	-	TRBV7-9	CASSPVGPQTYEQYF	TGTGCCAGCAGCCCCGTGGGACCTCAAACCTACGAGCAGTACTTC
TRBJ2-2	-	-	TRBV25-1	CASSGWTANTGELFF	TGTGCCAGCAGCGGTTGGACAGCGAACACCGGGGAGCTGTTTTTT
TRBJ1-6	-	-	TRBV9	CASSLISGGSNSPLHF	TGTGCCAGCAGCTTGATATCTGGGGGCAGTAATTCACCCCTCCACTTT
TRBJ2-2	-	few	TRBV19	CASSIDHGAGSNTGELFF	TGTGCCAGTAGTATAGATCACGGGGCAGGATCTAACACCGGGGAGCTGTTTTTT